Shown below are 24 T cell receptor beta chains from a single sample sequenced in a study of OX40 agonist ivuxolimab in advanced cancers. This table comes from immunoSEQ multiplex PCR, and its TCRdb copy is limited to in-frame clones, with some not included. The table lists some 44,000 clones, more than 75% of them singletons, with 0.38% in the top ten. The sample here was CD4+ or CD8+ T cells sorted from blood, taken in a trial of the OX40 agonist ivuxolimab. The receptors were gathered from an adult with an advanced solid tumor such as melanoma, head and neck, liver or kidney cancer.

The chain links TRBV5-1 to TRBJ1-5; a possible D gene is TRBD1 (5 bases). V lost 0 bases and J lost 1, with 11 bases in between. Germline values: CDR1 SGHRS, CDR2 YFSETQ. This CDR3 region has 16 residues. CDR3 DNA sequence: TGCGCCAGCAGCTTGGGCGGTTCAGGGAGCAATCAGCCCCAGCATTTT. Its translation is CASSLGGSGSNQPQHF.

This chain uses TRBV2 with TRBJ2-4; 8 nucleotides agree with TRBD1. In germline, CDR1 is SNHLY, CDR2 FYNNEI. The CDR3 totals 14 residues. V lost 7 bases and J lost 7; bases outside the gene matches: 9. The CDR3 reads CASIPDRGGNIQYF. Written as DNA, the CDR3 is TGTGCCAGCATACCCGACAGGGGAGGTAACATTCAGTACTTC.

This clone appeared a few times. This chain links TRBV28 with TRBJ2-3, with TRBD2 identical over 12 bases. The CDR3 covers 15 residues. V trimming: 7 bases; J trimming: 3 bases; junction bases outside the gene matches: 5. Per germline, CDR1 MDHEN and CDR2 SYDVKM. CDR3 DNA: TGTGCCAGCAAATCTAGCGGGGGGGCGACAGATACGCAGTATTTT. Its translation: CASKSSGGATDTQYF. Drawing the rest from reference TRBV28 and TRBJ2-3, the complete variable domain is DVKVTQSSRYLVKRTGEKVFLECVQDMDHENMFWYRQDPGLGLRLIYFSYDVKMKEKGDIPEGYSVSREKKERFSLILESASTNQTSMYLCASKSSGGATDTQYFGPGTRLTVL.

The chain uses TRBV2 and TRBJ1-5; 7 bases fit TRBD1. V shed 4 bases, J shed 0 bases, and the junction held 6 bases outside the gene matches. The CDR3 runs to 16 residues. Germline lookup yields CDR1 SNHLY and CDR2 FYNNEI. CDR3 loop: CASSVGTAYSNQPQHF. The CDR3 bases are TGTGCCAGCAGTGTCGGGACAGCTTATAGCAATCAGCCCCAGCATTTT.

CDR3 residues: CASSLLTSGFTEQFF. CDR3 coding DNA: TGTGCCAGCAGCTTATTAACTAGCGGGTTCACTGAGCAGTTCTTC. This chain joins TRBV11-1 and TRBJ2-1, with 9 positions matching TRBD2. In germline, CDR1 is SGHAT, CDR2 FQDESV (reference sequence). The CDR3 covers 15 residues. V trimming: 2 bases; J trimming: 9 bases; junction bases outside the gene matches: 8.

The chain is built from TRBV5-6 and TRBJ2-6; D is unresolved. CDR3 length: 16 amino acids. Trimming took 4 bases from V and 3 from J, leaving 14 bases between them. Germline CDR1 and CDR2: SGHDT and YYEEEE. The CDR3 sequence is CASSPPVGFGANVLTF. CDR3 coding DNA: TGTGCCAGCAGCCCACCTGTTGGCTTTGGGGCCAACGTCCTGACTTTC.

Points on this clone: The sample carries other DNA sequences with the same CDR3. The rearrangement joins TRBV30 to TRBJ1-4; D is possibly TRBD1 (5 bases). CDR1 GTSNPN and CDR2 SVGIG come from the germline V gene (reference sequence). The CDR3 sequence is 14 residues long. V shed 0 bases and J shed 8 bases, with 13 bases lying between them. The CDR3 loop reads CAWSVRWGIEKLFF. DNA of the CDR3: TGTGCCTGGAGTGTGCGTTGGGGGATCGAAAAACTGTTTTTT.

In this sample, this clone turned up once. This chain joins TRBV2 and TRBJ2-3; 12 bases agree with TRBD2. The trim removed 3 bases at V and 6 bases at J, leaving 7 bases unmatched. CDR1 is SNHLY and CDR2 is FYNNEI in the germline V gene. The CDR3 consists of 16 residues. CDR3 region: CASSELLAGGRDTQYF. The CDR3 DNA sequence: TGTGCCAGCAGTGAGCTGCTAGCGGGGGGGCGGGATACGCAGTATTTT. Together with reference TRBV2 and TRBJ2-3, the CDR3 gives the full variable domain: EPEVTQTPSHQVTQMGQEVILRCVPISNHLYFYWYRQILGQKVEFLVSFYNNEISEKSEIFDDQFSVERPDGSNFTLKIRSTKLEDSAMYFCASSELLAGGRDTQYFGPGTRLTVL.

The chain links TRBV6-1 to TRBJ1-1; tentative D call: TRBD1 (5 bases). The length of the CDR3 is 14 residues. The V gene's germline CDR1 is MNHNS and CDR2 SASEGT. Trimming cost V 10 bases and J 1 base, with 16 bases left between them. In DNA, the CDR3 is TGTGCCATCCCGGGGGAAGTGTGGAACACTGAAGCTTTCTTT. This sequence encodes CAIPGEVWNTEAFF.

The rearrangement uses TRBV7-2 and TRBJ2-5; 8 nucleotides align to TRBD2. CDR3 length: 14 amino acids. V lost 5 bases to trimming and J lost 4 bases; unmatched junction nucleotides: 6. In germline, CDR1 is SGHTA, CDR2 FQGNSA. CDR3 bases: TGTGCCAGCAGCCCGCGGACTAGCAGAGAGACCCAGTACTTC. Encoded protein: CASSPRTSRETQYF.

Worth noting for this clone: The junction departs from the called germline gene at one end, perhaps through a read error. J is TRBJ1-1 and V is TRBV14, with D possibly TRBD1 on 5 matching bases. The CDR3 is 15 residues long. Germline assignment: CDR1 SGHDN and CDR2 FVKESK. As DNA, the CDR3 is TGTGCCAGCAGCCAAGGGCAGGGAAGGAACCCTGAAGCTTTCTTT. It is translated as CASSQGQGRNPEAFF.

The chain combines TRBV15 with TRBJ1-5; TRBD1 matches at 8 bases. V lost 1 base and J lost 5; bases outside the gene matches: 13. The CDR3 extends over 18 amino acids. CDR1 and CDR2 from the germline V gene are LNHNV and YYDKDF (reference sequence). CDR3 region: CATSRGSRTGIPDQPQHF. As DNA, the CDR3 is TGTGCCACCAGCAGAGGGTCGAGGACAGGGATCCCAGATCAGCCCCAGCATTTT. The whole variable domain, filled in from reference TRBV15 and TRBJ1-5, reads DAMVIQNPRYQVTQFGKPVTLSCSQTLNHNVMYWYQQKSSQAPKLLFHYYDKDFNNEADTPDNFQSRRPNTSFCFLDIRSPGLGDTAMYLCATSRGSRTGIPDQPQHFGDGTRLSIL.

The V gene is TRBV4-1, the J gene TRBJ2-3, with 7 bases aligning to TRBD2. The J segment lost 0 bases and the V segment lost 1 base, leaving 4 bases of the junction unmatched. There are 16 residues in the CDR3. CDR1 and CDR2 (germline): MGHRA, YSYEKL. Here the CDR3 DNA reads TGCGCCAGCAGCCAAGTCACTAGCGCTAGCACAGATACGCAGTATTTT. Amino acid sequence: CASSQVTSASTDTQYF.

The chain carries TRBV6-5 and TRBJ2-3, with TRBD1 matching 7 bases. Germline V CDR1 and CDR2: MNHEY, SVGAGI. After removal of 5 bases from V and 0 bases from J, the junction contained 5 bases not matched to a gene. The CDR3 contains 15 residues. The CDR3 here is CASSPQGVSTDTQYF. The CDR3 coding sequence is TGTGCCAGCAGTCCCCAGGGGGTTAGCACAGATACGCAGTATTTT.

J is TRBJ2-1 and V is TRBV7-2, with D perhaps TRBD1 or TRBD2 (5 bases each). This CDR3 comprises 15 residues. V lost 0 bases and J lost 9, with 15 bases in between. Germline CDR1 is SGHTA and CDR2 is FQGNSA. This CDR3 reads CASSLAPGTLSEQFF. Written as DNA, the CDR3 is TGTGCCAGCAGCTTAGCGCCGGGGACCCTAAGTGAGCAGTTCTTC.

The chain's CDR3 is CACPGLAGREQFF. The DNA of the CDR3 is TGTGCCTGCCCCGGACTAGCGGGAAGGGAGCAGTTCTTC. V gene TRBV30 combines with J gene TRBJ2-1, with 12 bases fitting TRBD2. Germline CDR1 GTSNPN, CDR2 SVGIG (reference sequence). This CDR3 is 13 amino acids long. Germline trimming cut 6 bases from V and 10 bases from J; bases unmatched to any gene: 7.

The chain joins TRBV10-3 to TRBJ2-1; D is unresolved. The CDR3 is 13 residues long. Trimming stripped 5 bases from V and 0 bases from J, with 5 bases between. CDR1 is ENHRY and CDR2 is SYGVKD in the germline V gene. The CDR3 DNA follows: TGTGCCATCAGTACTAACTCCTACAATGAGCAGTTCTTC. It codes for CAISTNSYNEQFF.

In its sample, this clone was seen once. The V and J genes are TRBV7-9 and TRBJ1-4; D unresolved. This CDR3 has 17 amino acids. Germline CDR1 SEHNR, CDR2 FQNEAQ (reference sequence). V lost 1 base and J lost 0, with 12 bases in between. CDR3 residues: CASSLGIGGATNEKLFF. CDR3 in DNA: TGTGCCAGCAGCTTAGGTATAGGTGGGGCAACTAATGAAAAACTGTTTTTT.

In this sample, this clone turned up once. The chain recombines TRBV14 with TRBJ2-2; unclear D gene. The V end was cut by 5 bases, the J end by 4 bases, with 8 bases between. Germline V CDR1 and CDR2: SGHDN, FVKESK. CDR3 length equals 13 residues. The chain's CDR3 is CASSSLVTGELFF. CDR3 nucleotides: TGTGCCAGCAGCTCGTTGGTCACCGGGGAGCTGTTTTTT.

V and J are TRBV19 and TRBJ1-2, with 7 bases matching TRBD1. CDR1 and CDR2 (germline): LNHDA, SQIVND (reference sequence). The CDR3 extends over 12 amino acids. With V trimmed by 7 bases and J by 8 bases, 7 bases remained unmatched. CDR3 region: CASTHRGFGYTF. The CDR3 nucleotides read TGTGCCAGTACCCACAGGGGTTTCGGCTACACCTTC.

The rearrangement joins TRBV11-2 to TRBJ2-5; 7 positions match TRBD1. This CDR3 spans 14 amino acids. Germline V gives CDR1 SGHAT, CDR2 FQNNGV. Trimming cost V 4 bases and J 1 base; bases outside gene matches: 3. The CDR3 protein is CASSSGTAQETQYF. DNA for the CDR3: TGTGCCAGCAGCTCAGGGACAGCCCAAGAGACCCAGTACTTC.

This clone turned up a few times. The J gene is TRBJ2-1, the V gene TRBV5-1, with 7 positions matching TRBD2. The junction had 16 bases not matched to a gene; V was cut back by 7 bases and J by 6 bases. The CDR3 has 16 residues. CDR1 and CDR2 (germline): SGHRS, YFSETQ. The CDR3 nucleotides are TGCGCCAGCTCCCTGGGGGGGACTACTACTACCAATGAGCAGTTCTTC. Translated: CASSLGGTTTTNEQFF.

This chain links TRBV6-5 with TRBJ2-1; 9 bases are shared with TRBD2. CDR1 MNHEY and CDR2 SVGAGI come from the germline V gene. Trimming took 8 bases from V and 6 from J; bases not matched to a gene: 11. The CDR3 runs to 15 residues. CDR3 residues: CASSFSGSTRNEQFF. In nucleotides, the CDR3 is TGTGCCAGCTCTTTTAGCGGGAGTACACGCAATGAGCAGTTCTTC.

This clone was observed a single time. The gene calls are TRBV19 and TRBJ2-3; D perhaps matches TRBD1 (5 bases). The V end lost 2 bases, the J end lost 5 bases, and 8 bases lay between the germline ends. Germline CDR1 LNHDA, CDR2 SQIVND (reference sequence). The CDR3 is 13 residues long. This chain's CDR3 is CASSIQGLDTQYF. The CDR3, as DNA: TGTGCCAGTAGTATACAGGGCTTAGATACGCAGTATTTT.